This T cell receptor beta chain was recovered during a study of CD8+CD57+ T cells in acquired aplastic anemia. Looking at the study overall: The average for DNA from sorted CD4+ and CD8+ cells was about 2.9 ug.

This CDR3 has 16 residues. Per the germline V gene, CDR1 is KGHDR and CDR2 is SFDVKD. Germline trimming cut 4 bases from V and 7 bases from J; bases unmatched to any gene: 14. TCR beta VDJ and CDR3 profiling used genomic DNA as template. MiXCR, run by TCRdb on the reads, gives a single entry per CDR3 protein. The sample has approximately 190,000 distinct CDR3 sequences; 48% are singletons. Patients included in sequencing had previously demonstrated CD8+CD57+ cell expansion by flow cytometry. The diagnosis in all patients was severe acquired aplastic anemia. About this clonotype itself: Its antigen is still unknown.

Study observations and caveats: Patients and controls had in common twenty-nine CD8+ CDR3 sequences.

The chain joins TRBV24-1 to TRBJ2-7; 8 positions match TRBD1. Sequencing used sorted CD4+, CD8+, or CD8+CD57+ T cells (not recorded which) from PBMCs. The TCR originated in a human donor with aplastic anemia. The CDR3 region is CATSDGGTGSPGEQYF. The CDR3 DNA follows: TGTGCCACCAGTGACGGAGGGACAGGCTCCCCGGGAGAGCAGTACTTC.